The 2 T cell receptor beta chains presented below share a single source sample, sequenced in a study of T-cell reconstitution after alpha-beta-depleted transplantation in children. Unique molecular identifiers were built into the TCRbeta library. From the PCR reads, TCRdb called clonotypes with MiXCR, one entry per CDR3 protein. This table holds some 830,000 distinct CDR3 sequences, 16% found once. Sequencing was performed on PBMCs, mostly from graft donor cells, taken 360 days after TCRalphabeta/CD19-depleted stem cell transplant. These receptors were collected from a male patient between 5 and 17 years old who had a stem cell transplant for acute lymphoblastic leukemia, so the T cells may come from the graft donor.

This clonotype appeared a few times. The DNA for the CDR3 is TGTGCCAGCAGCTTACGTCGGACTAGCGGGAGCCACGAGCAGTACTTC. It yields the protein CASSLRRTSGSHEQYF. The chain couples TRBV7-8 to TRBJ2-7; 13 nucleotides agree with TRBD2. Germline assignment: CDR1 SGHVS and CDR2 FQNEAQ. The ends lost 2 bases at V and 5 bases at J; junction bases unmatched: 6. The CDR3 has 16 residues.

This clonotype has only a few counts. This rearrangement joins TRBV5-4 to TRBJ2-7, with a tentative D call TRBD2 (6 bases). The CDR3 has 14 residues. The germline gives CDR1 SGHNT, CDR2 YYREEE (reference sequence). Trimming removed 2 bases from V and 3 bases from J, with 12 bases in between. The DNA of the CDR3 is TGTGCCAGCAGCTTCGGAGGGGAGGACTACGAGCAGTACTTC. Protein sequence: CASSFGGEDYEQYF.